This T cell receptor (beta chain) appears in the sequencing data of a study of regulatory T cells in long-lasting Graves disease. Study-wide context: Graves' patients (newly diagnosed) had been on antithyroid drugs under 3 months.

For TCR beta, libraries came from iRepertoire HTBI primers and Arm-PCR of CDR3 regions. TCRdb fed the multiplex PCR reads into MiXCR, producing one record per CDR3 protein. The sample has approximately 540,000 distinct CDR3 sequences, around 12% seen once. Comment on this clonotype: One end of the junction is discordant with germline, which a read error may explain.

Germline V gives CDR1 MNHGY, CDR2 SVAAGI. The CDR3 extends over 17 amino acids. The time point: newly diagnosed GD, antithyroid drugs for less than 3 months. Extracted PBMC RNA gave rise to the TCR library. These data were also reused for a study on T cells in Graves' hyperthyroidism and ophthalmopathy.

Source: peripheral blood mononuclear cells (PBMCs), taken at new diagnosis, from a patient treated with antithyroid drugs. The sequence derives from a woman in her thirties with Graves disease. The chain employs TRBV6-9 and TRBJ2-1; 7 bases align to TRBD2. The CDR3 loop is CASSESPAGWNRGEQFF. As DNA, the CDR3 is TGCGCCAGCAGTGAGTCGCCAGCGGGGTGGAATCGGGGTGAGCAGTTCTTC.